The 9 T cell receptor beta chains presented below share a single source sample, sequenced in a study of T and B cells in COVID-19 patients. Each TRB amplification used roughly 220-550 ng of genomic DNA from blood. Multiplex PCR with BIOMED2 TRB-A/B primer pools amplified TRB rearrangements. TCRdb reprocessed the multiplex PCR reads via MiXCR and lists one record per CDR3 protein. The data contain more than 4,500 distinct CDR3 sequences, 27% of them seen just once; the ten biggest clones take up around 5.4%. Sequenced sample: blood. The receptors stem from a human donor with active COVID-19.

On this clonotype: A much bigger clone sits one base away, suggesting this may be a read error. This chain connects TRBV18 to TRBJ1-4; possible D gene TRBD1, 5 bases. CDR3 length equals 16 residues. Germline assignment: CDR1 KGHSH and CDR2 LQKENI. Here the CDR3 reads CASSSLIDRRNEKLLF. The CDR3 DNA is TGTGCCAGCTCCTCTCTCATAGACAGACGTAATGAAAAACTGCTTTTT.

V and J are TRBV6-5 and TRBJ1-1; tentatively, D is TRBD1 (5 bases). Trimming removed 0 bases at V and 0 bases at J, with 11 bases between. Germline V CDR1 and CDR2: MNHEY, SVGAGI. The CDR3 contains 16 residues. In nucleotides, the CDR3 is TGTGCCAGCAGTTACTCGAGCGGGGCAGTGAACACTGAAGCTTTCTTT. Encoded protein: CASSYSSGAVNTEAFF.

By share of the sample, this clonotype is medium-sized. The chain uses TRBV15 and TRBJ2-2, with 9 bases aligning to TRBD1. The CDR3 consists of 17 residues. Germline V gives CDR1 LNHNV, CDR2 YYDKDF (reference sequence). Unmatched junction bases numbered 14, after V lost 7 bases and J lost 5 bases. For the CDR3, the DNA is TGTGCCACCACCAGGGAGTCCGGGACAGGGCCGACCGGGGAGCTGTTTTTT. Encoded protein: CATTRESGTGPTGELFF.

This clonotype rates as medium-sized. This sequence joins TRBV12-3 or TRBV12-4 and TRBJ2-5; 8 bases map to TRBD2. Trimming took 2 bases from V and 6 from J; bases not matched to a gene: 5. The CDR3 extends over 14 amino acids. This chain's CDR3 is CASSLSGSRKTQYF. CDR3 sequence (DNA): TGTGCCAGCAGTTTAAGCGGGAGTCGGAAGACCCAGTACTTC.

The V and J genes are TRBV21-1 and TRBJ1-3; the table's D call TRBD1 went unverified against the DNA. TRBV21-1 is annotated as a pseudogene. The CDR3 has 14 residues. This CDR3 is CARKNRGRGNTIYF. CDR3 coding DNA: TGTGCCAGAAAAAACAGGGGGCGTGGAAACACCATATATTTT.

This clonotype was found a few times. This chain connects TRBV20-1 to TRBJ2-1; 10 nucleotides align to TRBD2. CDR1 and CDR2 (germline): DFQATT, SNEGSKA (reference sequence). J gave up 4 bases and V 5 bases, and 5 bases lay outside the gene matches. The CDR3 contains 14 residues. CDR3 amino acids: CSAPYSGRYNEQFF. CDR3 nucleotides: TGCAGTGCTCCATATAGCGGGAGGTACAATGAGCAGTTCTTC.

The gene calls are TRBV20-1 and TRBJ2-1, with unresolved D. V was pared by 2 bases and J by 6 bases, with 8 bases between. The CDR3 contains 12 residues. CDR1 is DFQATT and CDR2 is SNEGSKA in the germline V gene (reference sequence). CDR3 loop: CSARPSFNEQFF. The CDR3, as DNA: TGCAGTGCTAGACCCAGCTTCAATGAGCAGTTCTTC.

This clonotype rates as medium-sized. V is TRBV5-6 and J is TRBJ1-2; D is uncertain. Germline V gives CDR1 SGHDT, CDR2 YYEEEE. Trimming pared 2 bases from V and 4 bases from J, leaving 6 bases between. This CDR3 contains 12 residues. CDR3 DNA sequence: TGTGCCAGCAGCTTTCAGACCTATGGCTACACCTTC. Its translation is CASSFQTYGYTF.

This clonotype was picked up a small number of times. The CDR3 nucleotides read TGCGCCAGCAGCTTGGATCCCCATCAGGCGGACGAGTACACTGAAGCTTTCTTT. Protein sequence: CASSLDPHQADEYTEAFF. This chain connects TRBV5-1 to TRBJ1-1, with D hard to call. Trimming removed 0 bases from V and 3 bases from J, with 21 bases in between. In germline, CDR1 is SGHRS, CDR2 YFSETQ. This CDR3 is built from 18 residues.